Listed below are T cell receptor beta chains from one sample, sequenced in a study of technical replicates of blood from several donors. This table comes from immunoSEQ multiplex PCR, and its TCRdb copy is limited to in-frame clones, with some not included. The sample lists about 99,000 clones; about 95% were seen once. Material for sequencing was T cells isolated from PBMCs. Receptors were obtained from a human donor in good health. The CDR3 runs from the conserved cysteine through the conserved F or W. The order of the fields is V gene, D gene, J gene, clone size, CDR3 DNA, CDR3 protein. The D gene is left open where the match is weak. Rows give clone size only sometimes, using once, few, many, or a class for an expanded clone.

V gene: TRBV27
D gene: -
J gene: TRBJ1-1
clone size: -
CDR3 DNA: TGTGCCGGCAGTTTAGCAGGCTTCACTGAAGCTTTCTTT
CDR3 protein: CAGSLAGFTEAFF

V gene: TRBV4-1
D gene: TRBD2
J gene: TRBJ2-2
clone size: -
CDR3 DNA: TGCGCCAGCAGCCCGCACGGGAGCGGGAGTGCGAACACCGGGGAGCTGTTTTTT
CDR3 protein: CASSPHGSGSANTGELFF

V gene: TRBV6-1
D gene: TRBD2
J gene: TRBJ2-3
clone size: -
CDR3 DNA: TGTGCCAGCAGTGAAAGGGCTAGCGGAGCTAGCACAGATACGCAGTATTTT
CDR3 protein: CASSERASGASTDTQYF

V gene: TRBV7-6
D gene: -
J gene: TRBJ2-7
clone size: -
CDR3 DNA: TGTGCCAGCAGCCGCGGATACCGCTCCTACGAGCAGTACTTC
CDR3 protein: CASSRGYRSYEQYF

V gene: TRBV6-5
D gene: -
J gene: TRBJ1-2
clone size: -
CDR3 DNA: TGTGCCAGCAGTTTAGGCCCCCTCTCGATTCTAGAAGGCTACACCTTC
CDR3 protein: CASSLGPLSILEGYTF

V gene: TRBV18
D gene: TRBD1
J gene: TRBJ1-1
clone size: -
CDR3 DNA: TGTGCCAGCTCACCCATAGGGGGGACAGACGAAGCTTTCTTT
CDR3 protein: CASSPIGGTDEAFF

V gene: TRBV9
D gene: TRBD1
J gene: TRBJ2-7
clone size: -
CDR3 DNA: TGTGCCAGCAGCGCGGACAGGGGAACGAACGAGCAGTACTTC
CDR3 protein: CASSADRGTNEQYF

V gene: TRBV14
D gene: -
J gene: TRBJ2-3
clone size: -
CDR3 DNA: TGTGCCAGCAGCCAAGATCGGGGGGCGATGCAGTATTTT
CDR3 protein: CASSQDRGAMQYF

V gene: TRBV18
D gene: -
J gene: TRBJ2-7
clone size: -
CDR3 DNA: TGTGCCAGCTCACCAACGGGGTATTTCACCTACGAGCAGTACTTC
CDR3 protein: CASSPTGYFTYEQYF

V gene: TRBV5-1
D gene: -
J gene: TRBJ1-4
clone size: -
CDR3 DNA: TGCGCCAGCAGCTTGGCCGGCAGTAGCGATGAAAAACTGTTTTTT
CDR3 protein: CASSLAGSSDEKLFF

V gene: TRBV5-1
D gene: TRBD1
J gene: TRBJ2-2
clone size: -
CDR3 DNA: TGCGCCAGCAGCTTGCAAGCAGGGGGCCCCGGGGAGCTGTTTTTT
CDR3 protein: CASSLQAGGPGELFF

V gene: TRBV5-6
D gene: TRBD2
J gene: TRBJ2-7
clone size: -
CDR3 DNA: TGTGCCAGCAGCTCCTATGGGACTAGCGGGGGGGCCACCTACGAGCAGTACTTC
CDR3 protein: CASSSYGTSGGATYEQYF

V gene: TRBV7-6
D gene: TRBD1
J gene: TRBJ2-7
clone size: -
CDR3 DNA: TGTGCCAGCAGCATCCTACCAGGGACAGCAACCTACGAGCAGTACTTC
CDR3 protein: CASSILPGTATYEQYF

V gene: TRBV19
D gene: -
J gene: TRBJ1-5
clone size: -
CDR3 DNA: TGTGCCAGTAGTATAGATCTGAATCAGCCCCAGCATTTT
CDR3 protein: CASSIDLNQPQHF

V gene: TRBV30
D gene: -
J gene: TRBJ1-2
clone size: -
CDR3 DNA: TGTGCCTGGAGTGTCGGCCGAGGGCGCGGCGCTGGCTACACCTTC
CDR3 protein: CAWSVGRGRGAGYTF

V gene: TRBV14
D gene: -
J gene: TRBJ2-1
clone size: -
CDR3 DNA: TGTGCCAGCAGCCAGTTAGCGGCCGCCTACAATGAGCAGTTCTTC
CDR3 protein: CASSQLAAAYNEQFF

V gene: TRBV28
D gene: TRBD1
J gene: TRBJ1-4
clone size: once
CDR3 DNA: TGTGCCAGCAGTTTGAGGGGGCGCAGGCAGGAACTGTTTTTT
CDR3 protein: CASSLRGRRQELFF

V gene: TRBV27
D gene: -
J gene: TRBJ1-2
clone size: -
CDR3 DNA: TGTGCCAGCAGTTTCCTACAAACAGGGAGAAACTATGGCTACACCTTC
CDR3 protein: CASSFLQTGRNYGYTF

V gene: TRBV29-1
D gene: -
J gene: TRBJ2-1
clone size: -
CDR3 DNA: TGCAGCATCCGACGGGGAGATGAGCAGTTCTTC
CDR3 protein: CSIRRGDEQFF